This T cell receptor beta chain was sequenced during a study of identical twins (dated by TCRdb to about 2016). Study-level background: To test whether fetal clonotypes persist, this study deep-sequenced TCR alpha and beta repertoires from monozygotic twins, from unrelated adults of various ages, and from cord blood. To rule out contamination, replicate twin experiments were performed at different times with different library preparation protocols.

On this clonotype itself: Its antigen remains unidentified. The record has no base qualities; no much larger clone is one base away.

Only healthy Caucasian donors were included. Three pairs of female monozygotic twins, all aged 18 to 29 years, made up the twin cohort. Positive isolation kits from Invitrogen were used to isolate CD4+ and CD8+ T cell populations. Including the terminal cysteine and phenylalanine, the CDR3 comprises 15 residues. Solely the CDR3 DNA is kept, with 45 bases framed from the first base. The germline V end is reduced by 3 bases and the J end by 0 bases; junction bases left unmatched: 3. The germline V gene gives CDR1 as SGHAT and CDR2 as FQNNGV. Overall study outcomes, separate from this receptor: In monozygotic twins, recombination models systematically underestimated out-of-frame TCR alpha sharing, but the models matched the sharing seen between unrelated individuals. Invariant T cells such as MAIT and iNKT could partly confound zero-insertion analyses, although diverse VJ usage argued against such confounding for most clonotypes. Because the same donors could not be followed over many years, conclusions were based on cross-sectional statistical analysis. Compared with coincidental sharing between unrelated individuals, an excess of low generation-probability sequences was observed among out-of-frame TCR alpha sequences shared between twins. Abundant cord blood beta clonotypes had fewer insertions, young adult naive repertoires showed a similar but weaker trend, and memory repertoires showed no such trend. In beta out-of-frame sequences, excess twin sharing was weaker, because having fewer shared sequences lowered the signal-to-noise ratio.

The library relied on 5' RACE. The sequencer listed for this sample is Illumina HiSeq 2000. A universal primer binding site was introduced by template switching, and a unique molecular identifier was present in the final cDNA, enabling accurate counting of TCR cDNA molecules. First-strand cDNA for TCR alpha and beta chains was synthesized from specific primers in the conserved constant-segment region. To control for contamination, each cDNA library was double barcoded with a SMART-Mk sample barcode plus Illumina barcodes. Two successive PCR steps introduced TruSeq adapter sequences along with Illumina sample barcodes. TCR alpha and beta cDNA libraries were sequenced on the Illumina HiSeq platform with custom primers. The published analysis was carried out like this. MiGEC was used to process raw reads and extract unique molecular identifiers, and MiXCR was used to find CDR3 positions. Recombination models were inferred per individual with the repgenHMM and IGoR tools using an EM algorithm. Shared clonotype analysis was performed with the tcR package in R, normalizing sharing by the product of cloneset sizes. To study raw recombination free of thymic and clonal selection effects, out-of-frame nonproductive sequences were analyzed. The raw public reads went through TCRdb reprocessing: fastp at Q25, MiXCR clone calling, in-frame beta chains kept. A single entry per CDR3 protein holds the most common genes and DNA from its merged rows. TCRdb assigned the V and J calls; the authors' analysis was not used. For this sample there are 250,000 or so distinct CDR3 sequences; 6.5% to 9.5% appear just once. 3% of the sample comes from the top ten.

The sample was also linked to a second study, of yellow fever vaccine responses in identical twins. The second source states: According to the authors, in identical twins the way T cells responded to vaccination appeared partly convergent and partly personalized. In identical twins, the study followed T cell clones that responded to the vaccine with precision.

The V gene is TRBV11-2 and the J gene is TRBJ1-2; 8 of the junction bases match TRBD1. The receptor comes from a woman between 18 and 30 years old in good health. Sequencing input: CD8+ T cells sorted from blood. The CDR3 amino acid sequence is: CASSFTGGTNYGYTF. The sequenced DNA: TGTGCCAGCAGCTTTACAGGGGGAACTAACTATGGCTACACCTTC.